These T cell receptor beta chains were read from a single sample in a study of blood T cell repertoires in COVID-19. Sequencing was performed with immunoSEQ multiplex PCR; in TCRdb, only in-frame clones are kept and a portion is missing. This table has a few hundred thousand clones, 80% to 85% appearing once. Sequencing was performed on PBMCs or T cells enriched from blood (not recorded which). These receptors were obtained from a man aged 45-60 years who had recovered from COVID-19. The CDR3 runs from the conserved cysteine through the conserved F or W. A D gene is named only where the DNA matches it firmly. A row's size may be missing; if present it is once, few, many or a size class.

TRBJ2-1	NA	NA	TRBV7-2	CASSTRGLGKEQFF	TGTGCCAGCAGCACGAGGGGACTGGGAAAGGAGCAGTTCTTC
TRBJ1-1	once	TRBD1	TRBV3-1/TRBV3-2	CASSQSDRGLNTEAFF	TGTGCCAGCAGCCAGAGCGACAGGGGGTTGAACACTGAAGCTTTCTTT
TRBJ1-5	NA	TRBD1	TRBV28	CASSALQGGNQPQHF	TGTGCCAGCAGCGCGCTACAGGGGGGCAATCAGCCCCAGCATTTT
TRBJ2-2	NA	NA	TRBV5-1	CASSYGGRISGELFF	TGCGCCAGCAGTTACGGGGGGCGGATTTCCGGGGAGCTGTTTTTT
TRBJ1-2	once	TRBD1	TRBV19	CASSSGQGYGYTF	TGTGCCAGTAGTTCGGGACAGGGCTATGGCTACACCTTC
TRBJ2-7	NA	NA	TRBV6-5	CASSFRQGTYEQYF	TGTGCCAGCAGTTTCCGGCAGGGGACCTACGAGCAGTACTTC
TRBJ1-5	NA	NA	TRBV7-2	CASSPFRANQPQHF	TGTGCCAGCAGTCCCTTCAGGGCCAATCAGCCCCAGCATTTT
TRBJ2-2	NA	TRBD2	TRBV27	CASSLSGGLALSGELFF	TGTGCCAGCAGTTTATCGGGAGGACTAGCGTTATCCGGGGAGCTGTTTTTT
TRBJ1-4	NA	NA	TRBV7-2	CASSSSPPTDEKLFF	TGTGCCAGCAGCTCGTCTCCCCCGACAGATGAAAAACTGTTTTTT
TRBJ2-7	once	NA	TRBV7-2	CASSSSRYEQYF	TGTGCCAGCAGCTCCTCCAGGTACGAGCAGTACTTC
TRBJ1-4	NA	NA	TRBV12-3/TRBV12-4	CASRATEGKLFF	TGTGCCAGCAGGGCCACGGAGGGAAAACTGTTTTTT
TRBJ2-7	NA	NA	TRBV19	CASAGEREQYF	TGTGCCAGTGCAGGGGAGCGCGAGCAGTACTTC
TRBJ2-3	NA	TRBD2	TRBV5-1	CASSPAGTSGGASPDTQYF	TGCGCCAGCAGCCCCGCCGGGACTAGCGGGGGGGCTTCGCCAGATACGCAGTATTTT
TRBJ2-5	NA	NA	TRBV11-2	CASSLVGREETQYF	TGTGCCAGCAGCTTGGTTGGCAGGGAAGAGACCCAGTACTTC
TRBJ2-2	NA	NA	TRBV14	CASSFSGTGELFF	TGTGCCAGCAGCTTTTCCGGTACCGGGGAGCTGTTTTTT
TRBJ1-4	NA	NA	TRBV2	CASSGGPTNEKLFF	TGTGCCAGCAGTGGTGGGCCAACTAATGAAAAACTGTTTTTT
TRBJ2-5	NA	NA	TRBV18	CASSPENSSHQETQYF	TGTGCCAGCTCACCAGAGAACAGCTCTCACCAAGAGACCCAGTACTTC
TRBJ1-4	NA	NA	TRBV10-3	CAISERGTPNEKLFF	TGTGCCATCAGTGAGCGGGGGACCCCTAATGAAAAACTGTTTTTT
TRBJ2-4	NA	TRBD2	TRBV4-3	CASSQGLGTSGTKNIQYF	TGCGCCAGCAGCCAAGGATTGGGGACTAGCGGGACTAAAAACATTCAGTACTTC
TRBJ1-5	few	TRBD1	TRBV5-1	CASSPDRGSQPQHF	TGCGCCAGCAGCCCGGACAGGGGCAGTCAGCCCCAGCATTTT
TRBJ2-5	once	TRBD2	TRBV15	CATSSLTSGDRETQYF	TGTGCCACCAGCAGTCTGACTAGCGGGGACCGAGAGACCCAGTACTTC
TRBJ2-1	NA	TRBD2	TRBV7-6	CASFRERDGNEQFF	TGTGCCAGCTTTAGAGAGCGGGATGGGAATGAGCAGTTCTTC
TRBJ2-7	NA	NA	TRBV7-2	CASSWALSYEQYF	TGTGCCAGCTCCTGGGCACTTTCCTACGAGCAGTACTTC
TRBJ2-3	NA	TRBD2	TRBV6-4	CASSDSSIAGAPDTQYF	TGTGCCAGCAGTGACTCTAGTATAGCGGGGGCACCAGATACGCAGTATTTT
TRBJ1-2	NA	NA	TRBV20-1	CSASTGRSAVGYTF	TGCAGTGCTAGTACCGGGAGATCTGCCGTGGGCTACACCTTC
TRBJ2-3	NA	NA	TRBV4-1	CASSQEGVLQYF	TGCGCCAGCAGCCAAGAAGGGGTCCTCCAATATTTT
TRBJ1-1	NA	NA	TRBV6-6	CASIPDSVRNTEAFF	TGTGCCAGCATTCCCGACTCGGTCAGGAACACTGAAGCTTTCTTT
TRBJ1-1	NA	TRBD1	TRBV18	CASSPYGGRQGLLNTEAFF	TGTGCCAGCTCACCCTACGGTGGGCGACAGGGTCTCCTGAACACTGAAGCTTTCTTT
TRBJ2-7	once	NA	TRBV6-2/TRBV6-3	CASSRGRAYEQYF	TGTGCCAGCAGTCGCGGGCGCGCCTACGAGCAGTACTTC
TRBJ1-2	NA	NA	TRBV5-1	CASSLGGQGPSNYGYTF	TGCGCCAGCAGCTTGGGGGGCCAAGGGCCCAGTAACTATGGCTACACCTTC
TRBJ2-7	NA	TRBD2	TRBV4-3	CASSQGVATSGRLYEQYF	TGCGCCAGCAGCCAAGGTGTCGCGACTAGCGGGAGACTTTACGAGCAGTACTTC
TRBJ2-1	NA	TRBD1	TRBV30	CAWSRDSDNEQFF	TGTGCCTGGAGTCGGGACAGCGACAATGAGCAGTTCTTC
TRBJ2-1	NA	TRBD1	TRBV7-9	CASSHRDRAYNEQFF	TGTGCCAGCAGCCACCGGGACAGGGCTTACAATGAGCAGTTCTTC
TRBJ1-2	few	TRBD1	TRBV29-1	CSVYPGQGNSNYGYTF	TGCAGCGTGTATCCGGGACAGGGAAATTCTAACTATGGCTACACCTTC
TRBJ2-1	NA	NA	TRBV15	CATSRALANEQFF	TGTGCCACCAGCAGGGCACTAGCCAATGAGCAGTTCTTC
TRBJ2-2	NA	NA	TRBV6-4	CASSWSLRTGELFF	TGTGCCAGCAGTTGGTCCCTACGGACCGGGGAGCTGTTTTTT
TRBJ2-7	NA	NA	TRBV21-1	CASSKRASGTTYEQYF	TGTGCCAGCAGCAAAAGGGCTAGCGGCACAACCTACGAGCAGTACTTC
TRBJ2-6	NA	NA	TRBV5-1	CASSLVGSGANVLTF	TGCGCCAGCAGCTTGGTCGGCTCTGGGGCCAACGTCCTGACTTTC
TRBJ1-1	NA	TRBD1	TRBV3-1/TRBV3-2	CASSRGQGVSWDTEAFF	TGTGCCAGCAGCCGGGGACAGGGGGTTTCATGGGACACTGAAGCTTTCTTT
TRBJ2-1	NA	TRBD2	TRBV18	CASSPRLAGGEEQFF	TGTGCCAGCTCTCCACGACTAGCGGGAGGAGAAGAGCAGTTCTTC
TRBJ2-7	NA	NA	TRBV5-6	CASSLGANSYEQYF	TGTGCCAGCAGCTTGGGGGCTAACTCCTACGAGCAGTACTTC
TRBJ1-2	few	NA	TRBV3-1/TRBV3-2	CASSQEGRAGINGYTF	TGTGCCAGCAGCCAAGAGGGCCGGGCAGGGATCAATGGCTACACCTTC
TRBJ1-5	NA	TRBD1	TRBV18	CASSPSTGGNQPQHF	TGTGCCAGCTCACCTTCGACAGGGGGCAATCAGCCCCAGCATTTT
TRBJ2-7	NA	NA	TRBV5-1	CASSYNYYEQYF	TGCGCCAGCAGTTACAACTACTACGAGCAGTACTTC
TRBJ2-7	NA	NA	TRBV29-1	CSVEGGGPESSYEQYF	TGCAGCGTTGAAGGAGGTGGCCCCGAAAGCTCCTACGAGCAGTACTTC
TRBJ2-3	NA	NA	TRBV4-3	CASSLRWTSTDTQYF	TGCGCCAGCAGCCTTCGGTGGACTAGCACAGATACGCAGTATTTT
TRBJ2-1	NA	NA	TRBV7-2	CASSLAGSSYNEQFF	TGTGCCAGCAGCTTGGCGGGGTCGTCCTACAATGAGCAGTTCTTC
TRBJ2-1	NA	NA	TRBV13	CASSPGGGRGLRNEQFF	TGTGCCAGCAGCCCTGGGGGGGGCAGGGGTCTACGTAATGAGCAGTTCTTC
TRBJ2-3	NA	NA	TRBV29-1	CSVEDQGRVVDTQYF	TGCAGCGTTGAAGATCAGGGCAGAGTGGTAGATACGCAGTATTTT
TRBJ1-2	NA	NA	TRBV12-3/TRBV12-4	CASSREFGGYTF	TGTGCCAGTTCAAGGGAGTTTGGTGGCTACACCTTC
TRBJ2-5	NA	TRBD2	TRBV5-6	CASSQYEAGGETQYF	TGTGCCAGCAGCCAGTACGAGGCGGGAGGAGAGACCCAGTACTTC
TRBJ2-2	NA	TRBD1	TRBV27	CASRQGALAGELFF	TGTGCCAGCAGACAGGGGGCGTTAGCCGGGGAGCTGTTTTTT
TRBJ2-2	NA	NA	TRBV30	CAWSTGFTGELFF	TGTGCCTGGAGTACAGGGTTTACCGGGGAGCTGTTTTTT
TRBJ1-1	NA	NA	TRBV3-1/TRBV3-2	CASSHLTEAFF	TGTGCCAGCAGCCACCTCACTGAAGCTTTCTTT
TRBJ1-3	NA	NA	TRBV4-1	CASSRYESNSGNTIYF	TGCGCCAGCAGCCGTTATGAGTCTAACTCTGGAAACACCATATATTTT
TRBJ2-1	NA	NA	TRBV3-1/TRBV3-2	CASSQMTGPYNEQFF	TGTGCCAGCAGCCAAATGACAGGCCCCTACAATGAGCAGTTCTTC
TRBJ1-2	NA	TRBD1	TRBV4-1	CASSLDRVGYGYTF	TGCGCCAGCAGCCTGGACAGGGTAGGCTATGGCTACACCTTC
TRBJ2-3	once	NA	TRBV6-1	CASSEAQARTDTQYF	TGTGCCAGCAGTGAAGCCCAGGCGCGCACAGATACGCAGTATTTT